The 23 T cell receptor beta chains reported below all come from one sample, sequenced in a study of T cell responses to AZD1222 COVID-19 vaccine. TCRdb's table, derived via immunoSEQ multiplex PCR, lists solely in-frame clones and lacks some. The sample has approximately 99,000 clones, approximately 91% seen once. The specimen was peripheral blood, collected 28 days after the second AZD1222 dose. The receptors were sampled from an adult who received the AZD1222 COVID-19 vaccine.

The CDR3 DNA reads as TGCAGCGTTGGGGAGAACACTGAAGCTTTCTTT. Protein: CSVGENTEAFF. The chain combines TRBV29-1 with TRBJ1-1; no firm D call. The CDR3 extends over 11 amino acids. Germline values: CDR1 SQVTM, CDR2 ANQGSEA. Between the trimmed V and J ends, which lost 4 bases and 1 base, there was a span of 4 bases.

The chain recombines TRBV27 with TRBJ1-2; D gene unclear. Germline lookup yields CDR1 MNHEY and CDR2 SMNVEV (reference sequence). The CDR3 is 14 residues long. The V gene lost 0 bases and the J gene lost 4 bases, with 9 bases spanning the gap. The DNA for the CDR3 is TGTGCCAGCAGTTTATCGGCAGAGGCCTATGGCTACACCTTC. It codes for CASSLSAEAYGYTF.

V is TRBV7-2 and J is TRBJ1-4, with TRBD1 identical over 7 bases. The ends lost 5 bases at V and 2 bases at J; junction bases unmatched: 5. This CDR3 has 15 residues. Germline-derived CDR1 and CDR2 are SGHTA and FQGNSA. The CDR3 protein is CASSQQTGTNEKLFF. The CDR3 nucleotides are TGTGCCAGCAGCCAACAGACAGGGACTAATGAAAAACTGTTTTTT. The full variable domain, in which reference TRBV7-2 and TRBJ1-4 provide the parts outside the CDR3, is GAGVSQSPSNKVTEKGKDVELRCDPISGHTALYWYRQSLGQGLEFLIYFQGNSAPDKSGLPSDRFSAERTGGSVSTLTIQRTQQEDSAVYLCASSQQTGTNEKLFFGSGTQLSVL.

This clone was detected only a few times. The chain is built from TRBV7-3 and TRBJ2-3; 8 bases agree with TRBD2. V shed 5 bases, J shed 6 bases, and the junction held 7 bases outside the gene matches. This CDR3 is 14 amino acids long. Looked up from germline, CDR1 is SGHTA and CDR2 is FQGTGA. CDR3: CASSPGLGADTQYF. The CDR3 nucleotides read TGTGCCAGCAGCCCGGGACTAGGAGCGGATACGCAGTATTTT.

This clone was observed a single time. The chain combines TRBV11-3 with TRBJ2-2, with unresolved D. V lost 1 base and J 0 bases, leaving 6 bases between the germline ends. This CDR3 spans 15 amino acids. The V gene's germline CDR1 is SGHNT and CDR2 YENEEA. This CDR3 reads CASSLATANTGELFF. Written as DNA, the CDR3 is TGTGCCAGCAGCTTAGCGACCGCGAACACCGGGGAGCTGTTTTTT.

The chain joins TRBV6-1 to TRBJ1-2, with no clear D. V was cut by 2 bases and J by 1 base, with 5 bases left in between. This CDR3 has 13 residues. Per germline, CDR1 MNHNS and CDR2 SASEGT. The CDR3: CASSERDNYGYTF. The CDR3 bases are TGTGCCAGCAGTGAAAGGGATAACTATGGCTACACCTTC.

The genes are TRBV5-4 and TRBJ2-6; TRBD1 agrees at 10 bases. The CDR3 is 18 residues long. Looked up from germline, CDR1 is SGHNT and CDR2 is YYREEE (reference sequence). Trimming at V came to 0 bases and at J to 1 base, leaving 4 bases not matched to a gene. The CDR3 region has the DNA TGTGCCAGCAGCTTGGCCCCGGGACAGGGGTCTGGGGCCAACGTCCTGACTTTC. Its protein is CASSLAPGQGSGANVLTF.

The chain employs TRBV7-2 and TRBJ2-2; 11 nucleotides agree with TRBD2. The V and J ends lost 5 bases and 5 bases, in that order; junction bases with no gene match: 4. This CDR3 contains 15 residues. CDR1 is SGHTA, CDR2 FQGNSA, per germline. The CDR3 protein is CASSQGLAETGELFF. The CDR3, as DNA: TGTGCCAGCAGCCAGGGACTAGCGGAAACCGGGGAGCTGTTTTTT.

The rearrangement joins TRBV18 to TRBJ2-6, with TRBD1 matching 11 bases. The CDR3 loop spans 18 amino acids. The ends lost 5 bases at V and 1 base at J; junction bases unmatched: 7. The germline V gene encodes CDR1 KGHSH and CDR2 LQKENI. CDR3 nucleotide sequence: TGTGCCAGCTCAGCGGTTGGGACAGGGGGATCTGGGGCCAACGTCCTGACTTTC. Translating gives CASSAVGTGGSGANVLTF.

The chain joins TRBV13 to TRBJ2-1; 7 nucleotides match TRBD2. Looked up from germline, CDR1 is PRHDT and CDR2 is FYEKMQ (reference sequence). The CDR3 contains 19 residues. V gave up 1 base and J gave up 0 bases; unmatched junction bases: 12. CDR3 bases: TGTGCCAGCAGCTTAGTCGGGGGAGGGCCTTCTGGCTCCTACAATGAGCAGTTCTTC. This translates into CASSLVGGGPSGSYNEQFF.

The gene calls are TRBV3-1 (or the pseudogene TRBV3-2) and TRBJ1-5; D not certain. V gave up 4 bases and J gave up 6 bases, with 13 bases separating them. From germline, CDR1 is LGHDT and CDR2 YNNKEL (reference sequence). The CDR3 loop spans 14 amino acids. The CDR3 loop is CASSPGRVGQPQHF. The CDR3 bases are TGTGCCAGCAGCCCGGGGAGGGTTGGTCAGCCCCAGCATTTT.

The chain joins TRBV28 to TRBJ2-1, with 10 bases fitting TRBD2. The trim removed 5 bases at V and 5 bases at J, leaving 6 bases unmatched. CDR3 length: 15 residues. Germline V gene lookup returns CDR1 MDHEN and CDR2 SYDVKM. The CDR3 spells CASSTPSGGNNEQFF. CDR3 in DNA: TGTGCCAGCAGTACTCCTAGCGGGGGTAACAATGAGCAGTTCTTC.

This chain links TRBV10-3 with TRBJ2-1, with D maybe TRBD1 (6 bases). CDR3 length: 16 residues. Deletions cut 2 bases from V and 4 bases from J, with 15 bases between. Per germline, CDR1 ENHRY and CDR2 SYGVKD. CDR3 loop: CAISELRQARYNEQFF. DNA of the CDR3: TGTGCCATCAGTGAGCTCCGACAGGCGCGGTACAATGAGCAGTTCTTC.

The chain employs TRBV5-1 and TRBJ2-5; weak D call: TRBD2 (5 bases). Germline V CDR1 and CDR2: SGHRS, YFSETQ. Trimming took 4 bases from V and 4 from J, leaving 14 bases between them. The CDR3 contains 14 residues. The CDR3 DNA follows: TGCGCCAGCAGCCAGGTCGGGGAGCGAGAGACCCAGTACTTC. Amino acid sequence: CASSQVGERETQYF.

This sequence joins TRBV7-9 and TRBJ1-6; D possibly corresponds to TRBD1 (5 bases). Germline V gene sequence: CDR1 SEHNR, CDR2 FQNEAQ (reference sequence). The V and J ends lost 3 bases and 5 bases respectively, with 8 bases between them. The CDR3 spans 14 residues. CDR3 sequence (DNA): TGTGCCAGCAGCTTGGACAACAATAATTCACCCCTCCACTTT. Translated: CASSLDNNNSPLHF.

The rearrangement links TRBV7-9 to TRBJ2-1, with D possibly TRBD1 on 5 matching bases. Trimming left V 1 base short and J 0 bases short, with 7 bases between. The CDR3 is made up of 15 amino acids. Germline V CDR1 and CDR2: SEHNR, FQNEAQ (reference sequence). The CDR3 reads CASSLVQDSYNEQFF. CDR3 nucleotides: TGTGCCAGCAGCTTAGTACAGGACTCCTACAATGAGCAGTTCTTC.

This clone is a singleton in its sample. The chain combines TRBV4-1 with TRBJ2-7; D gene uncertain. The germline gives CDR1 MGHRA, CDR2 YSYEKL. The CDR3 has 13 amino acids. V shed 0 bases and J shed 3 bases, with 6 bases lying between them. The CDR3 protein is CASSQETGYEQYF. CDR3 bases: TGCGCCAGCAGCCAAGAAACGGGCTACGAGCAGTACTTC.

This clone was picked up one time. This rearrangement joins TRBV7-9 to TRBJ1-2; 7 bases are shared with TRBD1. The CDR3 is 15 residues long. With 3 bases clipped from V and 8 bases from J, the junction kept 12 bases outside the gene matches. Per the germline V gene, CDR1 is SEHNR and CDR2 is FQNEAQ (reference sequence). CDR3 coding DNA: TGTGCCAGCAGCTTTCAGGGGGGCGATGGGACCGGCTACACCTTC. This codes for CASSFQGGDGTGYTF.

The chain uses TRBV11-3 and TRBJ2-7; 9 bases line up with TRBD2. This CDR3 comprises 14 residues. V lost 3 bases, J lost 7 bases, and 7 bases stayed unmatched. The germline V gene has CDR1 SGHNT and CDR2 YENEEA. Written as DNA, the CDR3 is TGTGCCAGCAGCTTTAGCGGGAGAAACGGTGAGCAGTACTTC. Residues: CASSFSGRNGEQYF.

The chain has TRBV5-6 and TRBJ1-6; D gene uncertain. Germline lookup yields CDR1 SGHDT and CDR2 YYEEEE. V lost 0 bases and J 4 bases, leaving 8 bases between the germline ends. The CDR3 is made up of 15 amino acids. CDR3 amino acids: CASSLETDYNSPLHF. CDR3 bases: TGTGCCAGCAGCTTGGAGACGGATTATAATTCACCCCTCCACTTT.

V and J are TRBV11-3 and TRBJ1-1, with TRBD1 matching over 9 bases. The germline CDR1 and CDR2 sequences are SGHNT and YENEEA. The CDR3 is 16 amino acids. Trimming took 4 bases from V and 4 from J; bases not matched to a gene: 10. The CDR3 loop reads CASSSSYRGRGTEAFF. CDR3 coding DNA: TGTGCCAGCAGCTCCTCATACAGGGGGCGGGGCACTGAAGCTTTCTTT.

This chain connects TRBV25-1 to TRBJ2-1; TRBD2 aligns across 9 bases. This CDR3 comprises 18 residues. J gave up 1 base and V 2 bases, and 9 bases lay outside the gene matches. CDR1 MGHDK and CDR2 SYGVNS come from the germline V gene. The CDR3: CASSETRDSGRSYNEQFF. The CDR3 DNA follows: TGTGCCAGCAGTGAAACCCGAGATAGCGGGAGATCCTACAATGAGCAGTTCTTC.

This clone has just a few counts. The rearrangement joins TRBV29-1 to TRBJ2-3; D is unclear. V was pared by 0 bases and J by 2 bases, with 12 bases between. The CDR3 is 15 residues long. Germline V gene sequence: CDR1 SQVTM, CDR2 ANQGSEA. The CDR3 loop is CSVEERRQTTDTQYF. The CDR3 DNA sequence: TGCAGCGTTGAAGAACGCAGGCAGACCACAGATACGCAGTATTTT.